This T cell receptor beta chain was observed in a study of shared clonotypes between healthy human individuals. Study-wide context: A couple of women and a few men aged 18 to 49 made up the donors. There were three CD4 naive, three CD4 memory, two CD8 naive and one CD8 memory plates per donor.

CDR3 length: 17 amino acids. V was clipped by 0 bases and J by 0 bases, with 11 bases between them. Germline loops: CDR1 MNHNS, CDR2 SASEGT. Study-wide results and limits: Incomplete sequencing of sorted subsets was indicated by rarefaction despite large depth.

This table comes from immunoSEQ multiplex PCR, and its TCRdb copy is limited to in-frame clones, with some not included. The sample records just over 2,000,000 clones, roughly 94% being singletons. Comment on this clone: What it recognizes is unknown.

The V and J genes are TRBV6-1 and TRBJ1-4; D is ambiguous. The TCR was taken from a man aged 18 to 35 in good health. Sequencing was carried out using naive CD4+ T cells sorted from blood. Specified subset: CD45RA+ positively selected. CDR3 sequence: CASSEAFGGATNEKLFF. Here the CDR3 DNA reads TGTGCCAGCAGTGAAGCCTTCGGAGGAGCAACTAATGAAAAACTGTTTTTT.